These 29 T cell receptor beta chains were all obtained from the same sample, sequenced in a study of regulatory T cells in long-lasting Graves disease. Construction of the TCR beta libraries employed iRepertoire HTBI primers in conjunction with Arm-PCR of CDR3 regions. TCRdb re-analysed the multiplex PCR reads in MiXCR, keeping a single row per CDR3 protein. The sample yields 400,000 to 500,000 distinct CDR3 sequences, approximately 16% seen once. Time point indicated: newly diagnosed GD, antithyroid drugs for less than 3 months. After RNA was extracted from PBMCs, the TCR library was made from it. The sample was also linked to a second study, of T cells in Graves' hyperthyroidism and ophthalmopathy.

Source: peripheral blood mononuclear cells (PBMCs), taken at new diagnosis, from a patient treated with antithyroid drugs. The receptors were gathered from a woman aged 40 to 50 with Graves disease.

This clonotype was observed many times. The chain combines TRBV28 with TRBJ2-3; 10 nucleotides agree with TRBD2. J lost 10 bases, V lost 1 base, and 5 bases had no gene match. This CDR3 comprises 14 residues. Germline CDR1 is MDHEN and CDR2 is SYDVKM. CDR3 bases: TGTGCCAGCAGTTTATCTAGCGGGGGACTCGCGCAGTATTTT. This gives the protein CASSLSSGGLAQYF.

The V gene is TRBV11-2, the J gene TRBJ2-7; possibly TRBD2 for D (6 bases). V gave up 5 bases and J gave up 2 bases, with 16 bases separating them. CDR3 length: 15 residues. The germline gives CDR1 SGHAT, CDR2 FQNNGV. The CDR3 coding sequence is TGTGCCAGCAGCCCAACGAGCGGGCCCGCCTACGAGCAGTACTTC. Translating gives CASSPTSGPAYEQYF.

Details on this clonotype: Here the CDR3 omits its conserved ending phenylalanine or tryptophan, so a read error is the likely source. V usage is TRBV10-2 and J usage is TRBJ2-7, with D tentatively TRBD1 (5 bases). Germline lookup yields CDR1 WSHSY and CDR2 SAAADI. The CDR3 sequence is 13 residues long. V gave up 6 bases and J gave up 1 base, with 10 bases separating them. CDR3: CASSDSPSYEQYS. As DNA, the CDR3 is TGCGCCAGCAGCGACAGTCCTTCCTACGAGCAGTACTCC.

The chain has TRBV2 and TRBJ2-7, with 10 bases that match TRBD2. The germline V gene has CDR1 SNHLY and CDR2 FYNNEI. CDR3 length: 15 amino acids. V dropped 2 bases and J dropped 5; count of bases not matched to a gene: 6. The CDR3 nucleotides are TGTGCCAGCAGTGAAAGCGGGAGGGCGGGGAACGAGCAGTACTTC. Its translation: CASSESGRAGNEQYF.

This clonotype was recorded many times. V usage is TRBV7-2 and J usage is TRBJ2-7, with D hard to call. With 1 base removed from V and 4 bases from J, the gap between germline ends came to 14 bases. Germline CDR1 and CDR2: SGHTA and FQGNSA. The CDR3 sequence is 15 residues long. The CDR3: CASSLGLTSRYEQYF. In DNA form, the CDR3 reads TGTGCCAGCAGCTTAGGGTTGACCTCTCGGTACGAGCAGTACTTC.

In its sample, this clonotype was seen a few times. This chain uses TRBV19 with TRBJ2-6, with TRBD1 matching 7 bases. The V gene end was trimmed by 5 bases and the J gene end by 0 bases; junction bases not matched to a gene: 13. Germline loops: CDR1 LNHDA, CDR2 SQIVND (reference sequence). CDR3 size: 19 residues. CDR3 protein: CASSSNTGEPSSGANVLTF. For the CDR3, the DNA is TGTGCCAGTAGTTCTAACACAGGGGAACCAAGCTCTGGGGCCAACGTCCTGACTTTC.

The table lists this clonotype with many counts. V is TRBV28 and J is TRBJ1-1; D call uncertain. CDR1 MDHEN and CDR2 SYDVKM come from the germline V gene. V lost 11 bases to trimming and J lost 1 base, with 14 bases between them. The CDR3 contains 13 residues. As DNA, the CDR3 is TGTGCCGCGGGGTGGGGTGGGAACACTGAAGCTTTCTTT. Translation: CAAGWGGNTEAFF. The full variable domain, its missing parts supplied by reference TRBV28 and TRBJ1-1, is DVKVTQSSRYLVKRTGEKVFLECVQDMDHENMFWYRQDPGLGLRLIYFSYDVKMKEKGDIPEGYSVSREKKERFSLILESASTNQTSMYLCAAGWGGNTEAFFGQGTRLTVV.

This clonotype was seen ten or more times. The CDR3 reads CAWSPGDARETQYF. DNA for the CDR3: TGTGCCTGGAGTCCGGGGGACGCCCGAGAGACCCAGTACTTC. The chain has TRBV30 and TRBJ2-5; D possibly corresponds to TRBD2 (6 bases). The germline gives CDR1 GTSNPN, CDR2 SVGIG (reference sequence). The CDR3 is 14 residues long. Trimming removed 2 bases from V and 4 bases from J, with 14 bases in between.

This clonotype was recorded many times. The rearrangement uses TRBV12-3 or TRBV12-4 and TRBJ2-7, with 10 positions matching TRBD1. This CDR3 region has 13 residues. Trimming at V came to 5 bases and at J to 5 bases, leaving 3 bases not matched to a gene. Here the CDR3 reads CASSPTGGDEQYF. DNA for the CDR3: TGTGCCAGCAGTCCGACAGGGGGCGACGAGCAGTACTTC.

This clonotype was seen at least ten times. The V call is TRBV18, the J call TRBJ2-3; 10 bases map to TRBD2. Trimming removed 2 bases from V and 3 bases from J; junction bases left unmatched: 2. The CDR3 is made up of 15 amino acids. The germline V gene has CDR1 KGHSH and CDR2 LQKENI. In DNA, the CDR3 is TGTGCCAGCTCACCAACGGGACTAGCGACAGATACGCAGTATTTT. Encoded protein: CASSPTGLATDTQYF.

Notes on this clonotype: The conserved final phenylalanine or tryptophan is absent from the CDR3, which likely points to a read error. The chain is built from TRBV12-3 or TRBV12-4 and TRBJ2-1; D gene uncertain. This CDR3 is 13 amino acids long. Between the trimmed V and J ends, which lost 2 bases and 4 bases, there was a span of 6 bases. Here the CDR3 reads CASSLLQYNEQFS. The DNA of the CDR3 is TGTGCCAGCAGTTTATTGCAGTACAATGAGCAGTTCTCC.

The chain combines TRBV5-1 with TRBJ2-3; TRBD2 aligns across 11 bases. V trimming: 0 bases; J trimming: 3 bases; junction bases outside the gene matches: 6. CDR1 SGHRS and CDR2 YFSETQ come from the germline V gene. The CDR3 spans 17 residues. In DNA form, the CDR3 reads TGCGCCAGCAGCTTGGTTAGTAGCGGGAGGGGAACAGATACGCAGTATTTT. As protein: CASSLVSSGRGTDTQYF.

In this sample, this clonotype turned up many times. This rearrangement joins TRBV28 to TRBJ2-5; no firm D call. Germline V CDR1 and CDR2: MDHEN, SYDVKM. The CDR3 loop spans 17 amino acids. With 1 base removed from V and 1 base from J, the gap between germline ends came to 16 bases. The CDR3 DNA is TGTGCCAGCAGTTTATTAGTTTCGGCAGTGATCCAAGAGACCCAGTACTTC. Translating it yields CASSLLVSAVIQETQYF.

This clonotype was counted at least ten times. The V and J genes are TRBV7-8 and TRBJ2-5; D remains unclear. CDR3 size: 14 residues. Trimming cost V 2 bases and J 4 bases, with 11 bases left between them. CDR1 and CDR2 (germline): SGHVS, FQNEAQ. The DNA for the CDR3 is TGTGCCAGCAGCTTAACCCGTATAGGAGAGACCCAGTACTTC. Protein sequence: CASSLTRIGETQYF. The variable domain in full, completed from reference TRBV7-8 and TRBJ2-5, reads GAGVSQSPRYKVAKRGQDVALRCDPISGHVSLFWYQQALGQGPEFLTYFQNEAQLDKSGLPSDRFFAERPEGSVSTLKIQRTQQEDSAVYLCASSLTRIGETQYFGPGTRLLVL.

This clonotype was seen ten or more times. This chain uses TRBV11-3 with TRBJ2-2; TRBD1 matches 7 bases. Trimming removed 2 bases from V and 5 bases from J; junction bases left unmatched: 5. CDR3 length: 15 amino acids. Per germline, CDR1 SGHNT and CDR2 YENEEA. CDR3: CASSLRTGETGELFF. CDR3 coding DNA: TGTGCCAGCAGCTTAAGGACAGGAGAGACCGGGGAGCTGTTTTTT.

The sample holds many counts of this clonotype. The rearrangement uses TRBV9 and TRBJ2-1; TRBD1 agrees at 8 bases. The V and J ends lost 0 bases and 10 bases, in that order; junction bases with no gene match: 9. The germline CDR1 and CDR2 sequences are SGDLS and YYNGEE. This CDR3 region has 15 residues. The CDR3 is CASSVAGGGYSEQFF. The DNA for the CDR3 is TGTGCCAGCAGCGTAGCAGGGGGCGGCTATTCCGAGCAGTTCTTC.

This clonotype was seen repeatedly, ten times or more. The chain recombines TRBV10-3 with TRBJ2-1; 8 bases are shared with TRBD2. Losses at the gene ends were 4 bases for V and 9 bases for J; bases not matched to a gene: 20. Looked up from germline, CDR1 is ENHRY and CDR2 is SYGVKD. This CDR3 comprises 18 residues. The chain's CDR3 is CAISGGSAGVNRGGEQFF. As DNA, the CDR3 is TGTGCCATCAGTGGAGGGTCAGCGGGAGTAAATCGTGGGGGTGAGCAGTTCTTC.

This clonotype was found many times. The gene calls are TRBV14 and TRBJ1-2, with unresolved D. CDR1 and CDR2 (germline): SGHDN, FVKESK. The CDR3 spans 13 residues. V lost 3 bases to trimming and J lost 2 bases, with 7 bases between them. CDR3 region: CASSHVQNYGYTF. As DNA, the CDR3 is TGTGCCAGCAGCCACGTTCAGAACTATGGCTACACCTTC.

This clonotype was seen repeatedly, ten times or more. The chain links TRBV12-3 or TRBV12-4 to TRBJ2-3; 10 bases are shared with TRBD1. The CDR3 runs to 15 residues. The J segment lost 5 bases and the V segment lost 6 bases, leaving 8 bases of the junction unmatched. The CDR3 bases are TGTGCCAGCAGCTATTTGGGGACAGGGGTAGATACGCAGTATTTT. It encodes CASSYLGTGVDTQYF.

In its sample, this clonotype was seen many times. V gene TRBV12-3 or TRBV12-4 combines with J gene TRBJ2-7, with 7 positions matching TRBD2. V lost 1 base and J lost 0; bases outside the gene matches: 9. This CDR3 comprises 17 residues. The CDR3 nucleotides are TGTGCCAGCAGTTTAGGTGTAGCGGGTACGAGCTCCTACGAGCAGTACTTC. Encoded protein: CASSLGVAGTSSYEQYF.

This clonotype was counted a few times. CDR3 in amino acids: CASRDRFQTDTQYF. CDR3 DNA: TGTGCCAGCAGAGACAGGTTTCAGACAGATACGCAGTATTTT. V usage is TRBV6-2 or TRBV6-3 and J usage is TRBJ2-3; TRBD1 might be the D (6 bases). The CDR3 is made up of 14 amino acids. The germline CDR1 and CDR2 sequences are MNHEY and SVGEGT. Trimming removed 6 bases from V and 3 bases from J, with 13 bases in between.

This clonotype has a count of ten or more. The rearrangement joins TRBV10-3 to TRBJ2-1; 7 bases fit TRBD2. Trimming removed 0 bases from V and 0 bases from J; junction bases left unmatched: 8. The CDR3 sequence is 18 residues long. Germline loops: CDR1 ENHRY, CDR2 SYGVKD. The CDR3 DNA reads as TGTGCCATCAGTGAGTCGACGGGGCGGGAGTTCTCCTACAATGAGCAGTTCTTC. The encoded protein is CAISESTGREFSYNEQFF.

This clonotype has at least ten counts. This chain joins TRBV11-3 and TRBJ2-1; TRBD2 matches 11 bases. V was clipped by 5 bases and J by 3 bases; unmatched bases: 9. Germline values: CDR1 SGHNT, CDR2 YENEEA. CDR3 length: 17 residues. This CDR3 is CASSRLGGLAVYNEQFF. CDR3 DNA: TGTGCCAGCAGCCGCCTCGGGGGACTAGCGGTCTACAATGAGCAGTTCTTC.

Ten or more counts support this clonotype. The chain joins TRBV9 to TRBJ1-1; D is unresolved. The length of the CDR3 is 12 residues. The V gene's germline CDR1 is SGDLS and CDR2 YYNGEE. V was trimmed by 3 bases and J by 7 bases, leaving 10 bases between them. The CDR3 nucleotides are TGTGCCAGCAGCGGCGGGCATGGTGAAGCTTTCTTT. Amino acids: CASSGGHGEAFF.

The gene calls are TRBV24-1 and TRBJ2-7; 8 bases match TRBD1. Germline lookup yields CDR1 KGHDR and CDR2 SFDVKD. The CDR3 totals 15 residues. With 4 bases clipped from V and 3 bases from J, the junction kept 7 bases outside the gene matches. Written as DNA, the CDR3 is TGTGCCACCAGTGAAACAGGGGGAGCTAACTACGAGCAGTACTTC. Translated: CATSETGGANYEQYF.

This clonotype was seen more than once but under ten times. The chain links TRBV20-1 to TRBJ1-2; 7 positions match TRBD1. The CDR3 totals 13 residues. V shed 3 bases, J shed 2 bases, and the junction held 3 bases outside the gene matches. Germline CDR1 DFQATT, CDR2 SNEGSKA (reference sequence). Written as DNA, the CDR3 is TGCAGTGCTAGCCCAGGGGGAAACTATGGCTACACCTTC. This encodes CSASPGGNYGYTF.

The gene calls are TRBV28 and TRBJ1-5, with 9 bases fitting TRBD1. The V gene end was trimmed by 5 bases and the J gene end by 1 base; junction bases not matched to a gene: 12. Germline CDR1 reads MDHEN; CDR2 reads SYDVKM. This CDR3 is 18 amino acids long. The CDR3 nucleotides are TGTGCCAGCAGTCCATGGACAGGGGAGGGAGGCAGCAATCAGCCCCAGCATTTT. Residues: CASSPWTGEGGSNQPQHF.

In this sample, this clonotype turned up many times. The chain uses TRBV11-3 and TRBJ2-5; D perhaps matches TRBD2 (5 bases). The DNA end is more similar to TRBJ2-3, so the J call may be wrong. The length of the CDR3 is 12 residues. Germline assignment: CDR1 SGHNT and CDR2 YENEEA. In DNA form, the CDR3 reads TGTGCCAGCAGCCAATCTCGGGAAACGCAGTATTTT. Encoded protein: CASSQSRETQYF.

This clonotype was seen a handful of times. V usage is TRBV10-3 and J usage is TRBJ2-7; tentatively, D is TRBD1 (6 bases). Germline CDR1 reads ENHRY; CDR2 reads SYGVKD. The CDR3 is 15 amino acids. V was clipped by 0 bases and J by 1 base, with 10 bases between them. The CDR3 DNA follows: TGTGCCATCAGTGAGTCGTGGCAGGGGTCCTACGAGCAGTACTTC. This gives the protein CAISESWQGSYEQYF.